A selection of T cell receptor beta chains follows, all from one sample in a study of T cell repertoires in cytomegalovirus infection. TCRdb re-called the reads through MiXCR, storing one row per CDR3 protein. The sample contains over 100,000 distinct CDR3 sequences, around 10% of which appear only once. Their antigen targets remain unknown. The sample consisted of PBMCs, sequenced either directly or after in vitro stimulation (not recorded which). These receptors originate from a human donor in good health (CMV status not recorded). Some clones in this sample may be carry-over from other donors' samples. CDR3s include the opening cysteine and the closing phenylalanine or tryptophan. The order of the fields is J gene, V gene, D gene, clone size, CDR3 protein, CDR3 DNA. The D gene is left open where the match is weak. A row's size may be missing; if present it is once, few, many or a size class.

>TRBJ2-7|TRBV20-1|NA|many
CSARGLLSSYEQYF
TGCAGTGCTAGAGGGCTTCTTAGCTCCTACGAGCAGTACTTC
>TRBJ1-2|TRBV7-2|NA|many
CASSLAGLSNYGYTF
TGTGCCAGCAGCTTAGCAGGGCTATCTAACTATGGCTACACCTTC
>TRBJ1-4|TRBV4-1|NA|NA
CASSQGGLEGKLFF
TGCGCCAGCAGCCAGGGGGGACTGGAAGGCAAACTGTTTTTT
>TRBJ1-4|TRBV7-2|TRBD1|many
CASSLRSGTDEKLFF
TGTGCCAGCAGCTTACGGTCCGGGACAGACGAAAAACTGTTTTTT
>TRBJ2-1|TRBV4-3|NA|many
CASSQEFIGRGNEQFF
TGCGCCAGCAGCCAAGAATTTATCGGAAGGGGCAATGAGCAGTTCTTC
>TRBJ2-1|TRBV5-1|NA|many
CASSARGGGRGNEQFF
TGCGCCAGCAGCGCAAGAGGAGGGGGGCGCGGGAATGAGCAGTTCTTC
>TRBJ1-2|TRBV2|TRBD1|few
CASMTGQGSNYGYTF
TGTGCCAGCATGACGGGACAGGGGTCCAACTATGGCTACACCTTC
>TRBJ2-1|TRBV12-3/TRBV12-4|TRBD1|NA
CASSYPGQGYNEQFF
TGTGCCAGCAGTTACCCGGGACAGGGATACAATGAGCAGTTCTTC
>TRBJ1-1|TRBV25-1|NA|NA
CATAMNTEAFF
TGTGCCACGGCAATGAACACTGAAGCTTTCTTT
>TRBJ1-6|TRBV14|NA|many
CASSQDRSSSYNSPLHF
TGTGCCAGCAGCCAAGATCGGAGCAGCTCCTATAATTCACCCCTCCACTTT
>TRBJ2-2|TRBV27|NA|NA
CASKFGGVNTGELFF
TGTGCCAGCAAGTTTGGAGGGGTGAACACCGGGGAGCTGTTTTTT
>TRBJ2-5|TRBV6-5|TRBD2|NA
CASSYSRGGRETQYF
TGTGCCAGCAGTTACTCGAGGGGAGGGCGGGAGACCCAGTACTTC
>TRBJ2-1|TRBV7-2|NA|NA
CASNPGPSNEQFF
TGTGCCAGCAACCCGGGGCCAAGCAATGAGCAGTTCTTC
>TRBJ2-3|TRBV19|TRBD1|few
CASSGRGQATDTQYF
TGTGCCAGTTCGGGACGGGGACAGGCCACAGATACGCAGTATTTT
>TRBJ2-2|TRBV5-4|TRBD2|NA
CASSELAGENTGELFF
TGTGCCAGCAGCGAACTAGCGGGGGAGAACACCGGGGAGCTGTTTTTT
>TRBJ1-1|TRBV11-3|NA|many
CASSLRMDTEAFF
TGTGCCAGCAGCTTAAGGATGGACACTGAAGCTTTCTTT
>TRBJ2-5|TRBV7-2|TRBD2|NA
CASRPRLAGRQETHYF
TGTGCCAGCAGACCTCGACTAGCGGGGAGACAAGAGACCCATTACTTC
>TRBJ1-6|TRBV20-1|NA|few
CSARDVASSPLHF
TGCAGTGCTAGAGATGTTGCTAGTTCACCCCTCCACTTT
>TRBJ2-2|TRBV11-1|NA|few
CASSHPRDVTGELFF
TGTGCCAGCAGCCACCCCCGGGACGTCACCGGGGAGCTGTTTTTT
>TRBJ2-7|TRBV7-2|TRBD2|NA
CASSSSRGLAGVEQYF
TGTGCCAGCAGCTCTAGTAGGGGACTAGCGGGAGTCGAGCAGTACTTC
>TRBJ2-3|TRBV11-2|TRBD1|many
CASSYWDRQTDTQYF
TGTGCCAGCAGCTACTGGGACAGGCAAACAGATACGCAGTATTTT
>TRBJ2-7|TRBV28|TRBD2|NA
CASSLFHLMKRDYEQYF
TGTGCCAGCAGTTTATTCCACCTGATGAAGCGGGACTACGAGCAGTACTTC
>TRBJ1-1|TRBV28|NA|NA
CASSSPWAGRSGTEAFF
TGTGCCAGCAGTTCCCCGTGGGCAGGGCGATCGGGCACTGAAGCTTTCTTT
>TRBJ1-3|TRBV7-7|NA|NA
CASSTRQFSGNTIYF
TGTGCTAGCAGCACCCGACAGTTCTCTGGAAACACCATATATTTT
>TRBJ2-2|TRBV7-2|NA|many
CASSLSPTGELFF
TGTGCCAGCAGCTTATCTCCGACCGGGGAGCTGTTTTTT
>TRBJ1-3|TRBV12-3/TRBV12-4|NA|many
CASSLARNTIYF
TGTGCCAGCAGTTTGGCAAGAAACACCATATATTTT
>TRBJ2-2|TRBV7-2|NA|NA
CASSLVAGYTGELFF
TGTGCCAGCAGCTTAGTTGCAGGATACACCGGGGAGCTGTTTTTT
>TRBJ2-7|TRBV27|NA|few
CASSHPQNEQYF
TGTGCCAGCAGTCACCCGCAGAACGAGCAGTACTTC
>TRBJ2-1|TRBV12-3/TRBV12-4|TRBD1|few
CASRRTGGSGHNEQFF
TGTGCCAGCAGAAGAACAGGGGGGAGTGGACACAATGAGCAGTTCTTC
>TRBJ2-1|TRBV19|NA|NA
CASSNTIAPYNEQFF
TGTGCCAGTAGTAATACGATAGCTCCCTACAATGAGCAGTTCTTC
>TRBJ2-1|TRBV24-1|TRBD2|few
CATSDPGLAGGRGEQFF
TGTGCCACCAGTGACCCGGGACTAGCGGGAGGCCGCGGTGAGCAGTTCTTC
>TRBJ2-3|TRBV6-6|TRBD2|few
CASIKSGRAMGDTQYF
TGTGCCAGCATCAAAAGCGGGAGGGCCATGGGAGATACGCAGTATTTT
>TRBJ2-4|TRBV7-6|NA|many
CASSSHPRDSASGANNIQYF
TGTGCCAGCAGTTCGCACCCCCGGGACAGCGCAAGCGGGGCCAACAACATTCAGTACTTC
>TRBJ2-1|TRBV12-3/TRBV12-4|TRBD2|few
CASILGLAGGNEQFF
TGTGCCAGCATCTTGGGACTAGCGGGAGGCAATGAGCAGTTCTTC
>TRBJ2-2|TRBV7-7|NA|NA
CASSSLVSGELFF
TGTGCCAGCAGCTCTCTCGTCTCCGGGGAGCTGTTTTTT
>TRBJ2-7|TRBV7-9|NA|many
CASSSDGSSYEQYF
TGTGCCAGCAGCTCCGACGGGAGCTCCTACGAGCAGTACTTC
>TRBJ2-5|TRBV7-2|NA|few
CASRKQGGGQETQYF
TGTGCCAGCAGGAAACAGGGGGGGGGGCAAGAGACCCAGTACTTC
>TRBJ1-3|TRBV7-2|NA|many
CASSPTPGVPGNTIYF
TGTGCCAGCAGCCCCACTCCGGGGGTCCCTGGAAACACCATATATTTT
>TRBJ1-1|TRBV27|NA|many
CASSPSDWNTEAFF
TGTGCCAGCAGTCCCTCCGACTGGAACACTGAAGCTTTCTTT
>TRBJ1-3|TRBV9|NA|few
CAGRGADSSGNTIYF
TGTGCCGGGAGGGGTGCGGACAGCTCTGGAAACACCATATATTTT
>TRBJ1-5|TRBV20-1|TRBD1|many
CSARDGAGGQPQHF
TGCAGTGCTAGAGATGGGGCAGGGGGTCAGCCCCAGCATTTT
>TRBJ1-1|TRBV12-5|NA|few
CASAWGIPGTEAFF
TGTGCTAGTGCCTGGGGAATCCCGGGCACTGAAGCTTTCTTT
>TRBJ2-1|TRBV24-1|NA|few
CATSDAGPPSNEQFF
TGTGCCACCAGTGATGCCGGTCCTCCCTCCAATGAGCAGTTCTTC
>TRBJ2-5|TRBV4-3|NA|few
CASSQIASAPQETQYF
TGCGCCAGCAGCCAAATTGCTAGCGCGCCCCAAGAGACCCAGTACTTC
>TRBJ1-1|TRBV6-1|NA|few
CASKGRGAVAFF
TGTGCCAGCAAGGGCCGCGGGGCTGTAGCTTTCTTT
>TRBJ2-3|TRBV7-2|TRBD2|many
CASSLEAGVTDTQYF
TGTGCCAGCAGCTTAGAAGCGGGAGTAACAGATACGCAGTATTTT
>TRBJ2-1|TRBV15|TRBD2|few
CATTSGSLVNEQFF
TGTGCCACCACTAGCGGGAGCTTAGTCAATGAGCAGTTCTTC
>TRBJ2-7|TRBV6-2/TRBV6-3|TRBD1|many
CASSYSTGEAYEQYF
TGTGCCAGCAGTTACTCGACAGGGGAAGCCTACGAGCAGTACTTC
>TRBJ1-1|TRBV3-1|NA|many
CASSRPGIWNTEAFF
TGTGCCAGCAGCCGACCGGGGATTTGGAACACTGAAGCTTTCTTT
>TRBJ1-5|TRBV28|NA|NA
CASSLWQGAYNQPQHF
TGTGCCAGCAGTTTATGGCAGGGTGCTTACAATCAGCCCCAGCATTTT